Following are 18 T cell receptor beta chains from one sample sequenced in a study of CD8 T cell repertoires and HIV-1 epitope variants. Which antigens these TCRs recognize remains unknown. Only in-frame clones appear in the TCRdb table, and some are missing; sequencing was by immunoSEQ multiplex PCR. The sample includes some 5,000 clones, approximately 70% seen only once; the top ten take around 39%. Sequencing was performed on cultured CD8+ T cells derived from PBMCs. These receptors originate from a male donor with HIV.

The CDR3 nucleotides read TGTGCCACCGAGATAGGGGGGGGACAGCCCCAGCATTTT. Translation gives CATEIGGGQPQHF. V usage is TRBV15 and J usage is TRBJ1-5; D is perhaps TRBD1 (6 bases). There are 13 residues in the CDR3. V was pared by 8 bases and J by 7 bases, with 15 bases between. Germline loops: CDR1 LNHNV, CDR2 YYDKDF (reference sequence).

This clone turned up a few times. This chain links TRBV4-1 with TRBJ2-7, with 7 bases lining up with TRBD2. Germline V gives CDR1 MGHRA, CDR2 YSYEKL. The CDR3 extends over 13 amino acids. Trimming took 3 bases from V and 6 from J; bases not matched to a gene: 5. In DNA, the CDR3 is TGCGCCAGCAGCCAGGGCCCGGGGGGCGAGCAGTACTTC. The encoded protein is CASSQGPGGEQYF.

The rearrangement uses TRBV5-1 and TRBJ2-5, with 7 bases aligning to TRBD1. The V and J ends lost 4 bases and 1 base, in that order; junction bases with no gene match: 1. The CDR3 contains 13 residues. The germline V gene encodes CDR1 SGHRS and CDR2 YFSETQ. CDR3: CASSRDSQETQYF. CDR3 DNA sequence: TGCGCCAGCAGCCGGGACAGCCAAGAGACCCAGTACTTC.

Comments on this clone: A read error may produce the germline difference seen at one junction end. The chain joins TRBV6-5 to TRBJ2-1; D ambiguous. Per the germline V gene, CDR1 is MNHEY and CDR2 is SVGAGI. The CDR3 sequence is 12 residues long. This CDR3 is CAGSYTGDEQFF. The CDR3 DNA reads as TGTGCCGGCAGTTATACTGGCGATGAGCAGTTCTTC.

This sequence joins TRBV15 and TRBJ1-6; TRBD1 might be the D (6 bases). Germline CDR1 is LNHNV and CDR2 is YYDKDF (reference sequence). The CDR3 is 14 amino acids. Trimming stripped 0 bases from V and 10 bases from J, with 10 bases between. CDR3 in amino acids: CATSRDLQGSPLHF. The CDR3 nucleotides read TGTGCCACCAGCAGAGATTTACAGGGCTCACCCCTCCACTTT.

This chain links TRBV6-4 with TRBJ2-3; D is perhaps TRBD2 (5 bases). V lost 4 bases and J 3 bases, leaving 14 bases between the germline ends. CDR3 size: 15 residues. Per germline, CDR1 MRHNA and CDR2 SNTAGT. For the CDR3, the DNA is TGTGCCAGCAGTGGGGAGAGGGCCGGGACAGATACGCAGTATTTT. It translates to CASSGERAGTDTQYF.

The gene calls are TRBV14 and TRBJ1-6, with TRBD1 as a possible D gene (6 bases). Looked up from germline, CDR1 is SGHDN and CDR2 is FVKESK. The CDR3 covers 15 residues. V lost 0 bases and J lost 9, with 12 bases in between. In DNA, the CDR3 is TGTGCCAGCAGCCAAGATATGGGGGGCAGTTCACCCCTCCACTTT. Its protein product is CASSQDMGGSSPLHF.

The genes are TRBV7-2 and TRBJ2-2, with D uncertain. The CDR3 covers 14 residues. Trimming stripped 5 bases from V and 0 bases from J, with 7 bases between. Germline CDR1 reads SGHTA; CDR2 reads FQGNSA. CDR3 in amino acids: CASSVTANTGELFF. CDR3 nucleotides: TGTGCCAGCAGCGTAACAGCGAACACCGGGGAGCTGTTTTTT. Complete variable domain (other parts from reference TRBV7-2 and TRBJ2-2): GAGVSQSPSNKVTEKGKDVELRCDPISGHTALYWYRQSLGQGLEFLIYFQGNSAPDKSGLPSDRFSAERTGGSVSTLTIQRTQQEDSAVYLCASSVTANTGELFFGEGSRLTVL.

The J gene is TRBJ2-3, the V gene TRBV19; 9 bases map to TRBD2. This CDR3 comprises 16 residues. Germline V lookup: CDR1 LNHDA, CDR2 SQIVND (reference sequence). V lost 1 base and J lost 0; bases outside the gene matches: 2. The CDR3 loop reads CASSIGTSESTDTQYF. Here the CDR3 DNA reads TGTGCCAGTAGTATAGGGACTAGCGAAAGCACAGATACGCAGTATTTT.

This clone was observed a single time. This chain uses TRBV7-6 with TRBJ2-7; 8 bases map to TRBD1. The CDR3 has 14 residues. V was clipped by 2 bases and J by 5 bases; unmatched bases: 5. Germline assignment: CDR1 SGHVS and CDR2 FNYEAQ. The CDR3 DNA reads TGTGCCAGCAGCTTAACAGGGGGTATAGACGAGCAGTACTTC. Its protein product is CASSLTGGIDEQYF.

This rearrangement joins TRBV27 to TRBJ2-2; D gene unclear. Germline values: CDR1 MNHEY, CDR2 SMNVEV (reference sequence). Trimming removed 5 bases from V and 3 bases from J, with 13 bases in between. CDR3 length: 15 residues. The CDR3: CASSPESVYTGELFF. The CDR3 nucleotides are TGTGCCAGCAGTCCGGAGTCGGTTTACACCGGGGAGCTGTTTTTT.

J is TRBJ2-5 and V is TRBV18, with 11 bases aligning to TRBD1. The tail of the sequence fits TRBJ2-7 better, so the J call may be wrong. Germline values: CDR1 KGHSH, CDR2 LQKENI. CDR3 length: 16 amino acids. The CDR3 sequence is CASSPPGTGGSYEQYF. The CDR3, as DNA: TGTGCCAGCTCACCACCCGGGACAGGGGGGTCCTACGAGCAGTACTTC.

The DNA of the CDR3 is TGTGCCAGCAGCTTAGACGGGGGCGACTATAATTCACCCCTCCACTTT. This codes for CASSLDGGDYNSPLHF. The rearrangement links TRBV7-8 to TRBJ1-6; D perhaps matches TRBD1 (6 bases). This CDR3 is built from 16 residues. Germline V gene data show CDR1 as SGHVS and CDR2 as FQNEAQ. With 1 base removed from V and 3 bases from J, the gap between germline ends came to 10 bases.

The chain links TRBV19 to TRBJ2-3, with D possibly TRBD1 on 6 matching bases. The CDR3 runs 12 residues. V shed 11 bases and J shed 1 base, with 10 bases lying between them. Germline assignment: CDR1 LNHDA and CDR2 SQIVND (reference sequence). The CDR3 bases are TGTGCCGTTAAGGGGGGCACAGATACGCAGTATTTT. This encodes CAVKGGTDTQYF.

The J gene is TRBJ2-2, the V gene TRBV18; D is undetermined. Germline V gene lookup returns CDR1 KGHSH and CDR2 LQKENI. V was shortened by 0 bases and J by 4 bases, with 9 bases between the two germline ends. The CDR3 is made up of 15 amino acids. CDR3 sequence (DNA): TGTGCCAGCTCACCACCGTTACTTCGCACCGGGGAGCTGTTTTTT. This sequence encodes CASSPPLLRTGELFF.

This clone was counted only a few times. V gene TRBV7-6 combines with J gene TRBJ1-5; unclear D gene. Germline CDR1 SGHVS, CDR2 FNYEAQ. CDR3 length equals 15 residues. Trimming removed 1 base from V and 6 bases from J, with 13 bases in between. The CDR3 region is CASSLDSGVIQPQHF. In DNA form, the CDR3 reads TGTGCCAGCAGCTTAGACTCTGGGGTAATTCAGCCCCAGCATTTT.

The chain has TRBV28 and TRBJ1-5; D gene uncertain. V shed 6 bases and J shed 4 bases, with 16 bases lying between them. CDR1 is MDHEN and CDR2 is SYDVKM in the germline V gene. There are 15 residues in the CDR3. The CDR3 nucleotides are TGTGCCAGCAGCCCCGTCGGGGAGACAAATCAGCCCCAGCATTTT. Protein: CASSPVGETNQPQHF. Supplemented by reference TRBV28 and TRBJ1-5, the full variable domain reads DVKVTQSSRYLVKRTGEKVFLECVQDMDHENMFWYRQDPGLGLRLIYFSYDVKMKEKGDIPEGYSVSREKKERFSLILESASTNQTSMYLCASSPVGETNQPQHFGDGTRLSIL.

In its sample, this clone was seen once. This chain connects TRBV29-1 to TRBJ1-1; D is uncertain. Trimming removed 5 bases from V and 2 bases from J, with 18 bases in between. The germline gives CDR1 SQVTM, CDR2 ANQGSEA. CDR3 size: 15 residues. The CDR3 loop is CSVLRPSGINTEAFF. In nucleotides, the CDR3 is TGCAGCGTTCTTCGACCCTCCGGTATAAACACTGAAGCTTTCTTT.